The clone carrying this TCR beta chain came up a few times. Its target is unknown. This sample is part of a study of T cell responses to AZD1222 COVID-19 vaccine. Here immunoSEQ multiplex PCR was the method, and the copy in TCRdb shows in-frame clones only, minus some. The sample lists about 180,000 clones, about nine tenths occurring once. Study observations and caveats: Among the donors, most were white British and more were female, and clonal diversity was possibly underestimated.

Germline CDR1 reads SGHRS; CDR2 reads YFSETQ. Between the trimmed V and J ends, which lost 3 bases and 0 bases, there was a span of 12 bases. The CDR3 consists of 16 residues. Sequenced material: peripheral blood, taken 28 days after the second AZD1222 dose. The gene calls are TRBV5-1 and TRBJ2-2; possibly TRBD2 for D (6 bases). This receptor was obtained from an adult who received the AZD1222 COVID-19 vaccine. The CDR3 DNA is TGCGCCAGCAGCTGGACTACCCGTCCGAACACCGGGGAGCTGTTTTTT. It codes for CASSWTTRPNTGELFF.